The T cell receptor (beta chain) under discussion was sequenced for a study of blood T cell repertoires in COVID-19. V dropped 5 bases and J dropped 9 bases, with 13 bases sitting between them. The CDR3 covers 12 residues. TCRdb's copy holds only in-frame clones and misses some; the assay was immunoSEQ multiplex PCR. Here the sample spans 150,000 to 180,000 clones, more than 75% being singletons. Sequenced material: peripheral blood. The rearrangement joins TRBV12-3 or TRBV12-4 to TRBJ1-2; D might be TRBD1 (6 bases). This receptor was taken from a woman aged 60 to 75 with COVID-19, enrolled during active disease. The CDR3 nucleotides read TGTGCCAGCAGTCAAGGGGGACCGAGCTACACCTTC. Its translation is CASSQGGPSYTF.